This TCR beta chain stems from a study of T cells in women clearing cervical HPV infection. Profiling relied on immunoSEQ multiplex PCR, and the TCRdb table lists in-frame clones only, not all of them. This sample's table reports about 45,000 clones. The ends were cut back, 2 bases at V and 4 bases at J, with 5 bases in the middle. The CDR3 is 12 amino acids. CDR1 MNHNS and CDR2 SASEGT come from the germline V gene. To note about this clone: The DNA ends 3 residues before the CDR3 does, and the rest of the CDR3 is filled in from the germline J gene.

This sequence originates from a woman between 18 and 70 years old with a cervical HPV16 infection that either progressed to CIN3+ or cleared (not recorded which). The sequencing sample was made of blood buffy coat. The chain carries TRBV6-1 and TRBJ1-1, with D uncertain. The CDR3 DNA, read in part, is TGTGCCAGCAGTGAATTTATCACTGAA. Translation: CASSEFITE. The whole CDR3 protein is CASSEFITEAFF.